A selection of T cell receptor beta chains follows, all from one sample in a study of technical replicates of blood from several donors. The assay was immunoSEQ multiplex PCR, and TCRdb's table has in-frame clones only and misses some. Of roughly 79,000 clones in the sample, roughly 89% are singletons; the top ten hold under 0.4%. Sample: T cells isolated from PBMCs. The receptor source for this set is a human donor in good health. Some clones in this sample may be carry-over from other donors' samples. Both conserved end residues are part of each CDR3. D genes are given only for firm matches.

CASSLPSRRETQYF	TRBJ2-5	TRBV7-8	.
CASSDLYRGYEQFF	TRBJ2-1	TRBV6-5	.
CASSPRDGETQYF	TRBJ2-5	TRBV18	.
CASSPNPGTDYEQYF	TRBJ2-7	TRBV4-1	TRBD1
CASSLGQRPRNEQFF	TRBJ2-1	TRBV5-4	.
CASSLASYGYTF	TRBJ1-2	TRBV28	.
CATSRDEGTVKGKLFF	TRBJ1-4	TRBV15	TRBD1
CASSEQGRTGANVLTF	TRBJ2-6	TRBV10-2	.
CASSPGQGWSSTGELFF	TRBJ2-2	TRBV19	TRBD1
CASSQGRNTEAFF	TRBJ1-1	TRBV6-6	.
CASSWGREAFF	TRBJ1-1	TRBV6-5	.
CASSQEGVKTQYF	TRBJ2-5	TRBV4-1	.
CASSLEGLAGYNEQFF	TRBJ2-1	TRBV27	TRBD2
CASSQEFGNRRERGELFF	TRBJ2-2	TRBV4-2	TRBD2
CASTLDRVSSYEQYF	TRBJ2-7	TRBV28	TRBD1
CASSPGGGLYEQYF	TRBJ2-7	TRBV7-2	.
CASNLRQGPDGPKGYTF	TRBJ1-2	TRBV19	TRBD1
CASSFPTLHSGGQETQYF	TRBJ2-5	TRBV28	TRBD2
CASSPGGGGADTQYF	TRBJ2-3	TRBV7-6	.